Included here is one TCR beta chain sequence, with context. Its antigen is not identified. The sample is drawn from a study of T cells in localized non-small cell lung cancer. Study results and caveats: Maximal T cell clonality occurred in uninvolved adjacent lung, with tumor ranking below it. The study detected a median around 61 of the top 100 tumor clones in adjacent lung. Higher blood T cell density went with longer overall survival.

Data came from immunoSEQ multiplex PCR; TCRdb stores just in-frame clones and leaves some out. The data show about 19,000 clones, approximately 83% seen once. The V and J ends lost 8 bases and 4 bases respectively, with 14 bases between them. Germline V gene lookup returns CDR1 MNHEY and CDR2 SVGAGI. CDR3 length equals 13 residues. The clonotype originates from a man aged 35-69 years with stage I lung adenocarcinoma. This rearrangement joins TRBV6-5 to TRBJ1-1; D call uncertain. This material consisted of peripheral blood, taken before any cancer treatment. In nucleotides, the CDR3 is TGTGCCAGCCGTAGATGGGAGACCACTGAAGCTTTCTTT. It encodes CASRRWETTEAFF.